The clone carrying this TCR beta chain was seen more than once but under ten times. The data originate from a study of shared clonotypes between healthy human individuals. Data came from immunoSEQ multiplex PCR; TCRdb stores just in-frame clones and leaves some out. Here the sample spans hundreds of thousands of clones, around 78% being singletons. V was trimmed by 0 bases and J by 8 bases, leaving 11 bases between them. The germline V gene has CDR1 SGHDT and CDR2 YYEEEE. The CDR3 has 13 residues. The sequence came from a woman between 40 and 55 years old in good health. Some clones in this sample may be carry-over from other donors' samples. This chain joins TRBV5-6 and TRBJ1-2, with D possibly matching TRBD1 (6 bases). Sequenced input: PBMCs. The CDR3 DNA is TGTGCCAGCAGCTTGGGTACAGGGTTCGGCTACACCTTC. Amino acid sequence: CASSLGTGFGYTF.